This TCR beta chain is drawn from a study of blood T cell repertoires in COVID-19. Across the study: Specimens from acute and convalescent COVID-19 originated in the United States, Italy and Spain. PBMCs, B-cell-depleted T cells, or T cells were the source of the cDNA or gDNA that made up the material.

In the source study's methods: It was from reference gene primer amplification that nucleated cell counts were estimated. Profiling relied on immunoSEQ multiplex PCR, and the TCRdb table lists in-frame clones only, not all of them. That table is the source of V, J and clone size, and D and trimming were worked out from the DNA. The profile covers 310,000 or so clones, with roughly nine tenths appearing a single time and 2.2% taken by the ten largest. Sequences were obtained from peripheral blood. This receptor was identified in a woman aged 45-65 years who had recovered from COVID-19.

CDR3 protein: CASSRSLVQETQYF. The CDR3, as DNA: TGTGCCAGCAGTCGGAGCTTGGTTCAAGAGACCCAGTACTTC. The chain combines TRBV6-5 with TRBJ2-5; D is unclear. V was trimmed by 5 bases and J by 2 bases, leaving 12 bases between them. This CDR3 is 14 amino acids long. Germline CDR1 MNHEY, CDR2 SVGAGI.